This paragraph covers one T cell receptor (beta chain) sequence. Version v3.0 of the immunoSEQ assay was performed at survey level. Method: immunoSEQ multiplex PCR; TCRdb's copy keeps in-frame clones and lacks some. Here the sample spans 30,000 to 40,000 clones, about 70% being singletons. This entry is derived from a study of long-term antiretroviral therapy in people with HIV. V gave up 3 bases and J gave up 7 bases; unmatched junction bases: 9. Germline V gene sequence: CDR1 MNHEY, CDR2 SMNVEV (reference sequence). There are 15 residues in the CDR3. Donors each had at least one pre-ART PBMC sample and at least two post-ART ones.

This chain uses TRBV27 with TRBJ2-1, with 7 bases identical to TRBD2. The sequenced sample was unsorted PBMCs, obtained 3 years after starting antiretroviral therapy. The TCR comes from a man aged 50-60 years with HIV. The CDR3 region has the DNA TGTGCCAGCAGTTTGAGGGAGGGCCGGGGTAATGAGCAGTTCTTC. Residues: CASSLREGRGNEQFF.